The 8 T cell receptor beta chains reported below all come from one sample, sequenced in a study of identifying expanded T cells in peripheral blood. This table comes from immunoSEQ multiplex PCR, and its TCRdb copy is limited to in-frame clones, with some not included. The sample shows nearly 60,000 clones, approximately 89% of them seen only once. Sequences were obtained from blood. The receptors here all came from a person aged 18 to 75 in good health.

The V and J genes are TRBV4-2 and TRBJ1-3, with D possibly TRBD1 on 6 matching bases. V was trimmed by 4 bases and J by 4 bases, leaving 11 bases between them. Germline V gene lookup returns CDR1 LGHNA and CDR2 YNFKEQ. CDR3 length: 14 amino acids. The CDR3 loop is CASSLSGVGNTIYF. In nucleotides, the CDR3 is TGTGCCAGCAGCCTATCAGGGGTAGGAAACACCATATATTTT.

This clone was seen only once. This sequence joins TRBV28 and TRBJ2-1; no clear D gene. This CDR3 has 16 amino acids. Germline CDR1 is MDHEN and CDR2 is SYDVKM. Trimming stripped 6 bases from V and 0 bases from J, with 15 bases between. The CDR3 spells CASSIQTASSYNEQFF. The CDR3, as DNA: TGTGCCAGCAGCATTCAAACGGCAAGCTCCTACAATGAGCAGTTCTTC.

The chain links TRBV28 to TRBJ2-3; D is uncertain. V was shortened by 3 bases and J by 5 bases, with 12 bases between the two germline ends. Per the germline V gene, CDR1 is MDHEN and CDR2 is SYDVKM. This CDR3 is 14 amino acids long. The CDR3 region has the DNA TGTGCCAGCAGTTTTCAGGATTCCGGAGATACGCAGTATTTT. This sequence encodes CASSFQDSGDTQYF.

This chain uses TRBV7-8 with TRBJ2-2, with 10 bases identical to TRBD2. The CDR3 contains 15 residues. V dropped 5 bases and J dropped 7; count of bases not matched to a gene: 7. Germline CDR1 reads SGHVS; CDR2 reads FQNEAQ. The CDR3 protein is CASSILAGAGGELFF. In DNA, the CDR3 is TGTGCCAGCAGCATTCTAGCGGGGGCTGGCGGGGAGCTGTTTTTT.

This sequence joins TRBV4-2 and TRBJ2-3; tentative D call: TRBD2 (5 bases). The CDR3 spans 15 residues. In germline, CDR1 is LGHNA, CDR2 YNFKEQ. Trimming took 4 bases from V and 0 from J, leaving 11 bases between them. For the CDR3, the DNA is TGTGCCAGCAGCCGACTATCTTCTAGCACAGATACGCAGTATTTT. Residues: CASSRLSSSTDTQYF.

This clone was counted a single time. This chain uses TRBV30 with TRBJ2-3; the D is unclear. The CDR3 runs 13 residues. Germline values: CDR1 GTSNPN, CDR2 SVGIG (reference sequence). Deletions cut 5 bases from V and 3 bases from J, with 12 bases between. The CDR3 sequence: CAWETHQTDTQYF. The CDR3 nucleotides are TGTGCCTGGGAGACCCACCAAACAGATACGCAGTATTTT. Complete variable domain (other parts from reference TRBV30 and TRBJ2-3): SQTIHQWPATLVQPVGSPLSLECTVEGTSNPNLYWYRQAAGRGLQLLFYSVGIGQISSEVPQNLSASRPQDRQFILSSKKLLLSDSGFYLCAWETHQTDTQYFGPGTRLTVL.

This chain connects TRBV29-1 to TRBJ1-3, with D unresolved. CDR3 length equals 13 residues. V dropped 2 bases and J dropped 2 bases, with 7 bases sitting between them. Germline CDR1 and CDR2: SQVTM and ANQGSEA. The CDR3 sequence: CSVELQAGNTIYF. The CDR3, as DNA: TGCAGCGTTGAATTGCAGGCTGGAAACACCATATATTTT.

In its sample, this clone was seen once. The CDR3 here is CSVESREKLFF. CDR3 nucleotides: TGCAGCGTTGAAAGTCGTGAAAAACTGTTTTTT. The chain is built from TRBV29-1 and TRBJ1-4, with D hard to call. This CDR3 is built from 11 residues. V shed 2 bases and J shed 7 bases, with 5 bases lying between them. Germline-derived CDR1 and CDR2 are SQVTM and ANQGSEA.